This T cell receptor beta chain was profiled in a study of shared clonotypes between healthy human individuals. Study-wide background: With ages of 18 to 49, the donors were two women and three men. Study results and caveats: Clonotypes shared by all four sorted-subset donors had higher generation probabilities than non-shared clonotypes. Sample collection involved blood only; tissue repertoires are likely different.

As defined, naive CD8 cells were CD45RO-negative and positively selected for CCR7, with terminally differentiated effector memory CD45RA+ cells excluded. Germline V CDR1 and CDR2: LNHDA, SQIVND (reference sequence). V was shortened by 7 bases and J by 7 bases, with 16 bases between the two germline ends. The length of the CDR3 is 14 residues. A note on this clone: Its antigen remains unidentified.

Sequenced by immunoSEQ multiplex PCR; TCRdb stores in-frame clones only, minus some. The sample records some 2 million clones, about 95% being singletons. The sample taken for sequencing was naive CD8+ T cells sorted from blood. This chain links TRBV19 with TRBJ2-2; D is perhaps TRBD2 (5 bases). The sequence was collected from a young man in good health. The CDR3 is CASIPSPGIGELFF. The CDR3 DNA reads TGTGCCAGTATCCCCAGCCCGGGGATCGGGGAGCTGTTTTTT.